This T cell receptor (beta chain) came from a study of blood T cell repertoires in COVID-19. Repertoires were generated with immunoSEQ multiplex PCR, while TCRdb's copy carries only in-frame clones and drops some. Among about 280,000 clones, 85% were seen once, and the ten largest hold about an eighth. The V gene's germline CDR1 is LNHDA and CDR2 SQIVND (reference sequence). Trimming removed 3 bases from V and 4 bases from J; junction bases left unmatched: 5. This CDR3 comprises 15 residues. The chain couples TRBV19 to TRBJ1-1; TRBD1 matches 10 bases. What was sequenced was peripheral blood. The TCR was taken from a human donor in a cohort sampled during active COVID-19. The CDR3 DNA follows: TGTGCCAGTAGTATGGCCGGGACAGGGGTCACTGAAGCTTTCTTT. Translation gives CASSMAGTGVTEAFF.